This entry concerns a single TCR beta chain. Its specificity is unknown. The data stem from a study of cytomegalovirus exposure and HLA in healthy donors. TCRdb keeps only in-frame clones here, not all; method: immunoSEQ multiplex PCR. This sample has around 62,000 clones, with about 89% found just once. Study findings and constraints: Generally TCR sequences proved uncommon, though certain public TCRs appeared in numerous donors. In vitro, three CMV-associated chains proved specific for CMV antigens. The investigators catalogued 180 or so TCR beta chains as cytomegalovirus-associated. A later analysis found first-cohort TCR clusters tended to co-occur in the 120 or so validation repertoires.

This TCR derives from a young woman in good health and CMV-seronegative. Material: PBMCs.

CDR3 nucleotide sequence: TGCGCCAGCAGCCCAGACCCTCGGGGGGAGACCCAGTACTTC. Translated: CASSPDPRGETQYF. The rearrangement links TRBV4-1 to TRBJ2-5, with D perhaps TRBD2 (6 bases). Germline values: CDR1 MGHRA, CDR2 YSYEKL. V was clipped by 4 bases and J by 5 bases, with 14 bases between them. CDR3 size: 14 residues.